A single T cell receptor (beta chain) is shown here with its context. The antigen is not known. Deletions cut 3 bases from V and 2 bases from J, with 8 bases between. Germline CDR1 is LNHDA and CDR2 is SQIVND (reference sequence). The CDR3 contains 14 residues. The data were produced by immunoSEQ multiplex PCR, yet TCRdb's version contains in-frame clones alone and is incomplete. The table lists about 120,000 clones, over 75% of them singletons. The sample belongs to a study of T cell responses to AZD1222 COVID-19 vaccine. Study-level results: Clonal diversity may have been underestimated, and the donors were mostly white British, with more females than males.

The TCR originated in an adult who received the MenACWY meningococcal vaccine as a control. The J gene is TRBJ1-5, the V gene TRBV19, with D maybe TRBD1 (5 bases). The sample consisted of peripheral blood, taken 28 days after the second dose of the MenACWY control vaccine. The CDR3 reads CASSIPRGNQPQHF. The CDR3 region has the DNA TGTGCCAGTAGTATCCCCAGGGGCAATCAGCCCCAGCATTTT.